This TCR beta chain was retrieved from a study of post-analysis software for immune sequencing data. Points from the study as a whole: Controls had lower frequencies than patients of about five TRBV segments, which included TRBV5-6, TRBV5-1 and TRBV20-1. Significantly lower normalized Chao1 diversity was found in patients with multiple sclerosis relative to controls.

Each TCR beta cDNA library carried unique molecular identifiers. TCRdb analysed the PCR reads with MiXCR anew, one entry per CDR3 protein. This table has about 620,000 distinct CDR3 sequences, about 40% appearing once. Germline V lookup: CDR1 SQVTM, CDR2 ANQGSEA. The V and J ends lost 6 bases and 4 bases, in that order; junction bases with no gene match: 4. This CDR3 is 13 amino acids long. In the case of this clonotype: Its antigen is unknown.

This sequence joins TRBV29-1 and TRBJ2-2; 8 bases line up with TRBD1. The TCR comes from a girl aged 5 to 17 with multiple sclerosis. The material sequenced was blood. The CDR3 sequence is CSVQDRATGELFF. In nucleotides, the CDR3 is TGCAGCGTGCAGGACAGGGCCACCGGGGAGCTGTTTTTT.